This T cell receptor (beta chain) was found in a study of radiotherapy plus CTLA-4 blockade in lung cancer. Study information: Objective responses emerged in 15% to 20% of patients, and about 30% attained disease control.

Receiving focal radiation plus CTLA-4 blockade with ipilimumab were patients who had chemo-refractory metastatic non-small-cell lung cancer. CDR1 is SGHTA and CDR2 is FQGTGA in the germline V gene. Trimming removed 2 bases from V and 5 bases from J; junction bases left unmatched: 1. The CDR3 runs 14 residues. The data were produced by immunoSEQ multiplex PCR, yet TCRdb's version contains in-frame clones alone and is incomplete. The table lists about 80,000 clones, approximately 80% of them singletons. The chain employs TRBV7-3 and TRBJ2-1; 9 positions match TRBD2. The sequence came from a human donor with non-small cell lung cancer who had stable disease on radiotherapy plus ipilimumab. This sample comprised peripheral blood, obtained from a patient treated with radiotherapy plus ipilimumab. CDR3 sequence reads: CASSLAGGNNEQFF. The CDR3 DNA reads TGTGCCAGCAGCTTAGCGGGAGGGAACAATGAGCAGTTCTTC.